This T cell receptor (beta chain) derives from a study of blood T cell repertoires in COVID-19. Study-wide background: The cDNA or gDNA used as material had been derived from T cells, B-cell-depleted T cells, or PBMCs.

Study processing details: Researchers report that nucleated cell counts were estimated from reference gene primer amplification. Sequenced by immunoSEQ multiplex PCR; TCRdb stores in-frame clones only, minus some. V and J calls and clone size follow that table, whereas D and trimming were derived from the DNA. The sample holds 200,000 to 250,000 clones, about four fifths seen once. V was clipped by 5 bases and J by 4 bases; unmatched bases: 8. This CDR3 has 15 residues. CDR1 SGHAT and CDR2 FQNNGV come from the germline V gene. This clone appeared a few times. Input material: peripheral blood. The chain employs TRBV11-2 and TRBJ2-1; 7 bases match TRBD1. This sequence originates from an elderly woman with acute or convalescent COVID-19. The CDR3 loop is CASSPSNRGYNEQFF. Here the CDR3 DNA reads TGTGCCAGCAGCCCTTCAAACAGGGGATACAATGAGCAGTTCTTC.